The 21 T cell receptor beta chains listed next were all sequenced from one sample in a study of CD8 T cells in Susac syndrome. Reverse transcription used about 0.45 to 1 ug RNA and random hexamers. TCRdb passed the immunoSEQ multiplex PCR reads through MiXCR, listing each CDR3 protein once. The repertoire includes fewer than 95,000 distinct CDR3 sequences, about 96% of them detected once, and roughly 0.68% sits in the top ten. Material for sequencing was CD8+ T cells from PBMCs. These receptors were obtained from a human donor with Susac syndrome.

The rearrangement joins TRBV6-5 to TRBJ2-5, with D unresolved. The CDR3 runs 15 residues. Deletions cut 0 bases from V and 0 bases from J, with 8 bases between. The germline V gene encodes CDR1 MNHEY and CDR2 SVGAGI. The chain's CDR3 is CASSYSQRHQETQYF. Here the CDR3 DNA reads TGTGCCAGCAGTTACTCGCAGAGACACCAAGAGACCCAGTACTTC.

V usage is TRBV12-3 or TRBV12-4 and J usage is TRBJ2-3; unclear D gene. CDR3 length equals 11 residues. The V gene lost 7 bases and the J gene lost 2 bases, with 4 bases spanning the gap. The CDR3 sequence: CASMNTDTQYF. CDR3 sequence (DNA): TGTGCCAGCATGAACACAGATACGCAGTATTTT.

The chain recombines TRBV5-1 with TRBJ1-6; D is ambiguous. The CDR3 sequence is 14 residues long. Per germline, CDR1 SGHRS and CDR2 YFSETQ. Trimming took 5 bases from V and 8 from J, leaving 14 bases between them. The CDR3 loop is CASRPGRTHSPLHF. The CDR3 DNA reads TGCGCCAGCAGACCGGGCCGCACCCATTCACCCCTCCACTTT.

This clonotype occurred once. In DNA, the CDR3 is TGTGCCAGCGGTAGCGGGGGGGCTTACAATGAGCAGTTCTTC. Translation: CASGSGGAYNEQFF. V usage is TRBV6-2 or TRBV6-3 and J usage is TRBJ2-1; 11 bases agree with TRBD2. The germline V gene encodes CDR1 MNHEY and CDR2 SVGEGT. The V segment lost 8 bases and the J segment 4 bases; nucleotides outside the gene matches: 4. The CDR3 is 14 residues long.

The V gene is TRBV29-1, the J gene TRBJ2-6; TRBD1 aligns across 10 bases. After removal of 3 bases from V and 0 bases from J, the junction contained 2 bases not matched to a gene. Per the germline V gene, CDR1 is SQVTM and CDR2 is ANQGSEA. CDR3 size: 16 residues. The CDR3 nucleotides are TGCAGCGTTGATGGGACAGGGGACTCTGGGGCCAACGTCCTGACTTTC. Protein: CSVDGTGDSGANVLTF. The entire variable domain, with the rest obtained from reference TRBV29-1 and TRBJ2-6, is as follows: SAVISQKPSRDICQRGTSLTIQCQVDSQVTMMFWYRQQPGQSLTLIATANQGSEATYESGFVIDKFPISRPNLTFSTLTVSNMSPEDSSIYLCSVDGTGDSGANVLTFGAGSRLTVL.

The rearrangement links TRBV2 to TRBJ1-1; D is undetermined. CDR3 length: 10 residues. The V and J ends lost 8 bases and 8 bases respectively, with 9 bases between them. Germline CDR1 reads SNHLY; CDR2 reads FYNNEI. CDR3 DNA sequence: TGTGCCAGCGGTAAGAACGAAGCTTTCTTT. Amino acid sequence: CASGKNEAFF. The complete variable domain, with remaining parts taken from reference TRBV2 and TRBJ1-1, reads EPEVTQTPSHQVTQMGQEVILRCVPISNHLYFYWYRQILGQKVEFLVSFYNNEISEKSEIFDDQFSVERPDGSNFTLKIRSTKLEDSAMYFCASGKNEAFFGQGTRLTVV.

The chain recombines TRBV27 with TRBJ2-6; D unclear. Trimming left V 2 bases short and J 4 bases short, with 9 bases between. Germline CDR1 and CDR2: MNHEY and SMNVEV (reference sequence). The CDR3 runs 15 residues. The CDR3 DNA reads TGTGCCAGCAGTTTACAAGGGTTCGGGGCCAACGTCCTGACTTTC. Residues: CASSLQGFGANVLTF.

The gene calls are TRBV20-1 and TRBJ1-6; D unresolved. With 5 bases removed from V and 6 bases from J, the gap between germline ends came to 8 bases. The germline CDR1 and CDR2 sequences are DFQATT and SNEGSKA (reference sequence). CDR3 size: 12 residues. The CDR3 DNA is TGCAGTGCTCGGAGGCCTAATTCACCCCTCCACTTT. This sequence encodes CSARRPNSPLHF.

The CDR3 DNA sequence: TGTGCCACCAGTGTCGGAGGGACCGGGACACGCTATGGCTACACCTTC. It yields the protein CATSVGGTGTRYGYTF. The genes are TRBV24-1 and TRBJ1-2, with a tentative D call TRBD1 (6 bases). Germline CDR1 is KGHDR and CDR2 is SFDVKD. The CDR3 extends over 16 amino acids. The germline V and J ends were trimmed by 5 bases and 4 bases, with 19 bases remaining between them.

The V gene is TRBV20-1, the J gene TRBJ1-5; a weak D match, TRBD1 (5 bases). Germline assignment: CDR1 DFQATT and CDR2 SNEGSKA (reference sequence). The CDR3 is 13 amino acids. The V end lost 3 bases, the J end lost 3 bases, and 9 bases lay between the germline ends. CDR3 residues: CSASSRANQPQHF. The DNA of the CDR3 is TGCAGTGCTAGTTCCAGGGCCAATCAGCCCCAGCATTTT.

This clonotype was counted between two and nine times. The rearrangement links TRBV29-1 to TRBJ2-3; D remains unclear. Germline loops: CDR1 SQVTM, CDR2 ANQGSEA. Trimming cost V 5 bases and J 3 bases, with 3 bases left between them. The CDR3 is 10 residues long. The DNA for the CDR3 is TGCAGCGTTCTGACAGATACGCAGTATTTT. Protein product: CSVLTDTQYF.

CDR3 nucleotides: TGTGCCAGCAGCTTAGTTGAATGGGGGCCGAACGAGCAGTACTTC. This sequence encodes CASSLVEWGPNEQYF. The chain uses TRBV7-8 and TRBJ2-7; D is possibly TRBD1 (6 bases). CDR1 and CDR2 from the germline V gene are SGHVS and FQNEAQ. V was shortened by 1 base and J by 5 bases, with 15 bases between the two germline ends. The CDR3 covers 15 residues. The full variable domain, in which reference TRBV7-8 and TRBJ2-7 provide the parts outside the CDR3, is GAGVSQSPRYKVAKRGQDVALRCDPISGHVSLFWYQQALGQGPEFLTYFQNEAQLDKSGLPSDRFFAERPEGSVSTLKIQRTQQEDSAVYLCASSLVEWGPNEQYFGPGTRLTVT.

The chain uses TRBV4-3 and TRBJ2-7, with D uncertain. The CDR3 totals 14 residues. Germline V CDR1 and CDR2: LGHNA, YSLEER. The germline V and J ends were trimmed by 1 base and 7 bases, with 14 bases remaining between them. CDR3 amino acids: CASSQVPSRQEQYF. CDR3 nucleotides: TGCGCCAGCAGCCAAGTCCCCTCCCGACAAGAGCAGTACTTC.

CDR3 coding DNA: TGCGCCAGCAGCTTGGCCTCGACTAGCGGGGGGAGCACAGATACGCAGTATTTT. It is translated as CASSLASTSGGSTDTQYF. The V call is TRBV5-1, the J call TRBJ2-3, with 13 bases lining up with TRBD2. The V and J ends lost 0 bases and 0 bases, in that order; junction bases with no gene match: 4. CDR1 is SGHRS and CDR2 is YFSETQ in the germline V gene. The CDR3 sequence is 18 residues long.

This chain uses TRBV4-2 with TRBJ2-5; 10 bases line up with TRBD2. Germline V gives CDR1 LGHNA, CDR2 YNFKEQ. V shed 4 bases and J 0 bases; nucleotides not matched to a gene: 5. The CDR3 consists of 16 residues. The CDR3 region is CASSPSGGTNQETQYF. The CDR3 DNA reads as TGTGCCAGCAGCCCTAGCGGGGGTACTAACCAAGAGACCCAGTACTTC.

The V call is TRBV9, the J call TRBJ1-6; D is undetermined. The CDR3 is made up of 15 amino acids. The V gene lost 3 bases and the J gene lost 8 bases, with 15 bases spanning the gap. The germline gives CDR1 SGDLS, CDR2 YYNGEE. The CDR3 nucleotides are TGTGCCAGCAGCGCACACTTGAACTTGGATTCACCCCTCCACTTT. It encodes CASSAHLNLDSPLHF.

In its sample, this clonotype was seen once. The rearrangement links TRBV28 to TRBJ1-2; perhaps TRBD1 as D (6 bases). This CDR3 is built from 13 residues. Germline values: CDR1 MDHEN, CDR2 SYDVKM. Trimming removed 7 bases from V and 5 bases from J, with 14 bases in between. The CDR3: CASNNRGVYGYTF. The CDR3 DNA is TGTGCCAGCAACAATAGGGGGGTTTATGGCTACACCTTC.

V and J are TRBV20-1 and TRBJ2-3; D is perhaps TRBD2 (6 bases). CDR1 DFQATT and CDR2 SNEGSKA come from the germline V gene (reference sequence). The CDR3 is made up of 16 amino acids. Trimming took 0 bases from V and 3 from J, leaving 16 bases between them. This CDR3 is CSARDLLTGATDTQYF. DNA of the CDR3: TGCAGTGCTAGAGATTTGTTAACGGGAGCGACAGATACGCAGTATTTT.

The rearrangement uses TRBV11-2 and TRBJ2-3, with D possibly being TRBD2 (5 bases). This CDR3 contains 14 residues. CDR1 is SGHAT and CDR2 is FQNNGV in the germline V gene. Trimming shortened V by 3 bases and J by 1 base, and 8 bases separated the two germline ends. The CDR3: CASSFTRGTDTQYF. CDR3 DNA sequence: TGTGCCAGCAGCTTCACTAGAGGCACAGATACGCAGTATTTT.

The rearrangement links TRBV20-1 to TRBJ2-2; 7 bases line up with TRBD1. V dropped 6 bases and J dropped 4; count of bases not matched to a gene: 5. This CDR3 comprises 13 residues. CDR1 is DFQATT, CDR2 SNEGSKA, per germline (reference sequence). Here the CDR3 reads CSASGTATGELFF. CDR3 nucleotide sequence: TGCAGTGCCTCCGGGACAGCCACCGGGGAGCTGTTTTTT.

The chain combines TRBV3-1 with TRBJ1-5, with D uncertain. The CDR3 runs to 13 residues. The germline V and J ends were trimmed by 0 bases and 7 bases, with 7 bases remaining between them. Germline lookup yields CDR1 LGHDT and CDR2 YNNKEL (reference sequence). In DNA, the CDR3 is TGTGCCAGCAGCCAAGAACCCCGGCAGCCCCAGCATTTT. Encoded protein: CASSQEPRQPQHF.